Below are 24 T cell receptor beta chains sequenced from a single sample in a study of blood T cell repertoires in COVID-19. TCRdb's copy holds only in-frame clones and misses some; the assay was immunoSEQ multiplex PCR. The sample carries about 150,000 clones, 65% to 85% recorded once. The specimen sequenced was PBMCs or T cells enriched from blood (not recorded which). Every receptor here comes from a man in his 70s who had been exposed to COVID-19.

The chain recombines TRBV6-5 with TRBJ1-3, with a weak D call TRBD1 (6 bases). The CDR3 contains 15 residues. Germline assignment: CDR1 MNHEY and CDR2 SVGAGI. Deletions cut 0 bases from V and 6 bases from J, with 12 bases between. CDR3 bases: TGTGCCAGCAGTTACTCTAAACAGGGTTTAAACACCATATATTTT. Translation gives CASSYSKQGLNTIYF.

This clone was detected only a few times. The chain recombines TRBV5-1 with TRBJ2-7; no reliable D call. The V end was cut by 4 bases, the J end by 0 bases, with 8 bases between. CDR3 size: 13 residues. Germline V gene lookup returns CDR1 SGHRS and CDR2 YFSETQ. CDR3 residues: CASSPDNSYEQYF. CDR3 sequence (DNA): TGCGCCAGCAGCCCCGACAACTCCTACGAGCAGTACTTC.

V is TRBV7-2 and J is TRBJ1-5, with a weak D call TRBD1 (5 bases). This CDR3 has 14 residues. Germline V CDR1 and CDR2: SGHTA, FQGNSA. Trimming removed 6 bases at V and 7 bases at J, with 16 bases between. The CDR3 DNA reads TGTGCCAGCAGTTCGGGCAGGGTCGGACAGCCCCAGCATTTT. Translated, it gives CASSSGRVGQPQHF.

The chain employs TRBV6-5 and TRBJ1-2, with a possible D match to TRBD1 (5 bases). This CDR3 has 13 amino acids. Germline-derived CDR1 and CDR2 are MNHEY and SVGAGI. The ends were cut back, 9 bases at V and 4 bases at J, with 15 bases in the middle. CDR3 in amino acids: CASPGGRAYGYTF. The CDR3 DNA sequence: TGTGCCAGTCCCGGGGGAAGGGCCTATGGCTACACCTTC.

To note about this clone: The same CDR3 also results from other DNA sequences found in this sample. The CDR3: CASNAGVTDTQYF. DNA of the CDR3: TGTGCCAGCAATGCGGGGGTCACAGATACGCAGTATTTT. The rearrangement joins TRBV2 to TRBJ2-3; 7 bases agree with TRBD2. The CDR3 extends over 13 amino acids. Trimming cost V 7 bases and J 2 bases; bases outside gene matches: 3. The germline CDR1 and CDR2 sequences are SNHLY and FYNNEI.

V and J are TRBV5-5 and TRBJ1-2; the match to TRBD1 covers 7 bases. V shed 0 bases and J 3 bases; nucleotides not matched to a gene: 5. The length of the CDR3 is 15 residues. Germline CDR1 reads SGHKS; CDR2 reads YYEKEE (reference sequence). The CDR3: CASSLVGTADYGYTF. Written as DNA, the CDR3 is TGTGCCAGCAGCTTGGTAGGGACAGCGGACTATGGCTACACCTTC.

This clone was seen many times. This sequence joins TRBV19 and TRBJ1-1, with a weak D call TRBD1 (5 bases). CDR3 length: 14 residues. CDR1 is LNHDA and CDR2 is SQIVND in the germline V gene (reference sequence). Trimming cost V 7 bases and J 0 bases, with 12 bases left between them. CDR3 amino acids: CASTEGFMNTEAFF. Here the CDR3 DNA reads TGTGCCAGTACGGAGGGGTTCATGAACACTGAAGCTTTCTTT.

The V and J genes are TRBV3-1 (or the pseudogene TRBV3-2) and TRBJ2-1; TRBD1 matches 10 bases. V dropped 5 bases and J dropped 2; count of bases not matched to a gene: 9. Germline CDR1 LGHDT, CDR2 YNNKEL (reference sequence). The CDR3 has 17 residues. The CDR3 DNA sequence: TGTGCCAGCAGCAAGGGGCTGGGACAGGGGACCTACAATGAGCAGTTCTTC. The encoded protein is CASSKGLGQGTYNEQFF.

J is TRBJ1-6 and V is TRBV5-4; 7 nucleotides line up with TRBD1. V shed 2 bases, J shed 7 bases, and the junction held 0 bases outside the gene matches. Germline assignment: CDR1 SGHNT and CDR2 YYREEE (reference sequence). The CDR3 has 13 residues. CDR3 in amino acids: CASSLQGNSPLHF. DNA of the CDR3: TGTGCCAGCAGCTTACAGGGGAATTCACCCCTCCACTTT. Complete variable domain (other parts from reference TRBV5-4 and TRBJ1-6): ETGVTQSPTHLIKTRGQQVTLRCSSQSGHNTVSWYQQALGQGPQFIFQYYREEENGRGNFPPRFSGLQFPNYSSELNVNALELDDSALYLCASSLQGNSPLHFGNGTRLTVT.

At least ten counts were recorded for this clone. The CDR3: CASSRVTDGYTF. Here the CDR3 DNA reads TGTGCCAGCAGCCGAGTCACAGATGGCTACACCTTC. The chain links TRBV3-1 (or the pseudogene TRBV3-2) to TRBJ1-2; no definite D call. Per germline, CDR1 LGHDT and CDR2 YNNKEL (reference sequence). The V gene lost 4 bases and the J gene lost 6 bases, with 9 bases spanning the gap. The CDR3 loop spans 12 amino acids.

V and J are TRBV28 and TRBJ1-4; D is perhaps TRBD1 (6 bases). The V gene's germline CDR1 is MDHEN and CDR2 SYDVKM. The length of the CDR3 is 12 residues. V dropped 7 bases and J dropped 12 bases, with 15 bases sitting between them. CDR3 DNA sequence: TGTGCCAGCAACCCCGGGAAGGGGGAACTGTTTTTT. It is translated as CASNPGKGELFF.

CDR3 region: CASSPNTGKEETQYF. CDR3 DNA sequence: TGCGCCAGCAGCCCAAATACAGGGAAGGAAGAGACCCAGTACTTC. V gene TRBV5-1 combines with J gene TRBJ2-5, with a possible D match to TRBD1 (6 bases). Germline V CDR1 and CDR2: SGHRS, YFSETQ. The CDR3 has 15 amino acids. V was pared by 4 bases and J by 3 bases, with 16 bases between.

This chain uses TRBV19 with TRBJ1-2; D is uncertain. The CDR3 sequence is 9 residues long. The germline V gene encodes CDR1 LNHDA and CDR2 SQIVND (reference sequence). CDR3 sequence: CASLYGYTF. The CDR3 region has the DNA TGTGCAAGCCTCTATGGCTACACCTTC.

This clone was detected only once. The CDR3 sequence is CASRLQAPGNTIYF. CDR3 nucleotides: TGTGCCAGCAGGTTACAGGCGCCTGGAAACACCATATATTTT. The chain carries TRBV7-2 and TRBJ1-3, with D possibly being TRBD1 (5 bases). CDR3 length: 14 residues. Trimming shortened V by 6 bases and J by 2 bases, and 11 bases separated the two germline ends. Per germline, CDR1 SGHTA and CDR2 FQGNSA.

The rearrangement joins TRBV28 to TRBJ1-2; no firm D call. The ends were cut back, 7 bases at V and 0 bases at J, with 6 bases in the middle. The CDR3 contains 12 residues. Germline V lookup: CDR1 MDHEN, CDR2 SYDVKM. CDR3 in DNA: TGTGCCAGCACCTTAGCTAACTATGGCTACACCTTC. Its protein is CASTLANYGYTF.

The chain is built from TRBV27 and TRBJ1-1, with a possible D match to TRBD1 (5 bases). CDR1 is MNHEY and CDR2 is SMNVEV in the germline V gene (reference sequence). The CDR3 spans 13 residues. V was shortened by 9 bases and J by 3 bases, with 14 bases between the two germline ends. As DNA, the CDR3 is TGTGCCAGTTCAGCTAGGGGTGACACTGAAGCTTTCTTT. Its translation: CASSARGDTEAFF.

The chain employs TRBV5-6 and TRBJ1-5; 7 bases align to TRBD1. CDR1 SGHDT and CDR2 YYEEEE come from the germline V gene. The trim removed 2 bases at V and 2 bases at J, leaving 1 base unmatched. The CDR3 sequence is 14 residues long. CDR3 nucleotide sequence: TGTGCCAGCAGCTTTACAGGGGGCAATCAGCCCCAGCATTTT. It translates to CASSFTGGNQPQHF. Together with reference TRBV5-6 and TRBJ1-5, the CDR3 gives the full variable domain: DAGVTQSPTHLIKTRGQQVTLRCSPKSGHDTVSWYQQALGQGPQFIFQYYEEEERQRGNFPDRFSGHQFPNYSSELNVNALLLGDSALYLCASSFTGGNQPQHFGDGTRLSIL.

The V call is TRBV19, the J call TRBJ1-4; 8 nucleotides match TRBD1. This CDR3 contains 15 residues. V dropped 4 bases and J dropped 8; count of bases not matched to a gene: 9. Looked up from germline, CDR1 is LNHDA and CDR2 is SQIVND (reference sequence). CDR3 residues: CASSTLQGGYEKLFF. Written as DNA, the CDR3 is TGTGCCAGTAGTACCTTACAGGGGGGATACGAAAAACTGTTTTTT.

The J gene is TRBJ1-4, the V gene TRBV28; 8 bases are a match to TRBD1. Germline V gives CDR1 MDHEN, CDR2 SYDVKM. J was trimmed by 3 bases and V by 7 bases; bases with no gene match: 4. This CDR3 has 14 residues. The CDR3 protein is CASTDRGPNEKLFF. The CDR3 DNA is TGTGCCAGCACCGACAGGGGACCTAATGAAAAACTGTTTTTT.

The chain links TRBV5-6 to TRBJ2-7; 10 positions match TRBD2. The V segment lost 5 bases and the J segment 1 base; nucleotides outside the gene matches: 3. CDR1 is SGHDT and CDR2 is YYEEEE in the germline V gene. The CDR3 totals 14 residues. The DNA for the CDR3 is TGTGCCAGCAGACTAGCGGGGATGTCCTACGAGCAGTACTTC. Translation gives CASRLAGMSYEQYF.

This clone was seen once. The chain employs TRBV7-6 and TRBJ2-1, with 9 bases lining up with TRBD2. V lost 2 bases and J lost 7; bases outside the gene matches: 18. There are 19 residues in the CDR3. The germline CDR1 and CDR2 sequences are SGHVS and FNYEAQ. CDR3 bases: TGTGCCAGCAGCTTATCGACAAGAAACGCGGGAGGGCCGGGGAATGAGCAGTTCTTC. Its translation: CASSLSTRNAGGPGNEQFF.

The chain carries TRBV25-1 and TRBJ1-4; 7 nucleotides agree with TRBD1. The CDR3 contains 16 residues. With V trimmed by 3 bases and J by 5 bases, 9 bases remained unmatched. The germline V gene has CDR1 MGHDK and CDR2 SYGVNS. This CDR3 is CASSDYGGTDNEKLFF. The CDR3 DNA sequence: TGTGCCAGCAGTGATTATGGGGGGACAGACAATGAAAAACTGTTTTTT.

The chain employs TRBV5-1 and TRBJ2-3; 8 bases match TRBD1. The length of the CDR3 is 13 residues. Germline loops: CDR1 SGHRS, CDR2 YFSETQ. V gave up 4 bases and J gave up 6 bases; unmatched junction bases: 4. In DNA, the CDR3 is TGCGCCAGCAGCGGGACAGGAGGGGATACGCAGTATTTT. Encoded protein: CASSGTGGDTQYF.

The J gene is TRBJ2-1, the V gene TRBV4-1, with TRBD2 identical over 14 bases. This CDR3 region has 22 residues. The germline V gene has CDR1 MGHRA and CDR2 YSYEKL. The V and J ends lost 0 bases and 8 bases, in that order; junction bases with no gene match: 21. CDR3 DNA sequence: TGCGCCAGCAGCCAAGATGGCTCGCGACTAGCGGGAGGGCCAGCTAAGGGAGATGAGCAGTTCTTC. This codes for CASSQDGSRLAGGPAKGDEQFF.